This entry lists 13 T cell receptor beta chains sequenced from one sample in a study of early T cells in non-severe SARS-CoV-2 infection. TCRdb re-derived calls from the 5' RACE reads in MiXCR, one entry per CDR3 protein. The table includes 70,000 or so distinct CDR3 sequences, about 4.9% detected once. Sample: whole blood, taken at baseline. These receptors all come from an adult who was a healthcare worker with PCR-confirmed SARS-CoV-2 infection or an uninfected control (not recorded which). The donor label of this sample is uncertain.

The V gene is TRBV10-3, the J gene TRBJ2-3, with 16 positions matching TRBD2. Germline CDR1 and CDR2: ENHRY and SYGVKD. The CDR3 has 17 residues. Losses at the gene ends were 2 bases for V and 5 bases for J; bases not matched to a gene: 4. CDR3 DNA sequence: TGTGCCATCAGTGAGCCGGGACTAGCGGGGGGGAAAGATACGCAGTATTTT. Protein: CAISEPGLAGGKDTQYF.

This clonotype was counted only a few times. This chain links TRBV12-3 or TRBV12-4 with TRBJ1-3; D possibly corresponds to TRBD1 (6 bases). The CDR3 extends over 14 amino acids. Trimming pared 4 bases from V and 4 bases from J, leaving 11 bases between. For the CDR3, the DNA is TGTGCCAGCAGTTCTTGGGGGCTGGGAAACACCATATATTTT. It translates to CASSSWGLGNTIYF.

This clonotype came up many times. The genes are TRBV7-3 and TRBJ2-3; D is uncertain. CDR3 length equals 15 residues. Per the germline V gene, CDR1 is SGHTA and CDR2 is FQGTGA. With 2 bases removed from V and 1 base from J, the gap between germline ends came to 10 bases. This CDR3 is CASSLGTDRTDTQYF. In DNA form, the CDR3 reads TGTGCCAGCAGCTTAGGTACGGACCGCACAGATACGCAGTATTTT.

At least ten counts were recorded for this clonotype. This chain uses TRBV15 with TRBJ2-7; tentatively, D is TRBD1 (5 bases). Trimming took 1 base from V and 2 from J, leaving 9 bases between them. The CDR3 has 14 residues. The V gene's germline CDR1 is LNHNV and CDR2 YYDKDF (reference sequence). CDR3 in DNA: TGTGCCACCAGCAGAGTCACAGGTCCCTACGAGCAGTACTTC. Its protein is CATSRVTGPYEQYF.

The chain carries TRBV6-6 and TRBJ1-1; 9 bases match TRBD1. V lost 5 bases and J lost 7; bases outside the gene matches: 2. The CDR3 extends over 12 amino acids. The germline gives CDR1 MNHNY, CDR2 SVGAGI (reference sequence). In nucleotides, the CDR3 is TGTGCCAGCAGTGAGACAGGGGGTGAAGCTTTCTTT. Its translation is CASSETGGEAFF.

This clonotype has a count of ten or more. The chain recombines TRBV5-6 with TRBJ2-7; D tentatively fits TRBD1 or TRBD2 (5 bases each). CDR3 length: 12 amino acids. Germline V gene data show CDR1 as SGHDT and CDR2 as YYEEEE. V was trimmed by 5 bases and J by 3 bases, leaving 9 bases between them. The chain's CDR3 is CASSRDDYEQYF. DNA of the CDR3: TGTGCCAGCAGTCGGGACGACTACGAGCAGTACTTC.

This chain joins TRBV27 and TRBJ1-2, with TRBD1 matching over 10 bases. With 6 bases clipped from V and 7 bases from J, the junction kept 8 bases outside the gene matches. The CDR3 contains 14 residues. The germline V gene has CDR1 MNHEY and CDR2 SMNVEV (reference sequence). The CDR3 DNA sequence: TGTGCCAGCAGCCCCCCGGACAGGGGGTTTGGCTACACCTTC. It translates to CASSPPDRGFGYTF.

This clonotype has a count of ten or more. This sequence joins TRBV7-2 and TRBJ2-3; 8 bases line up with TRBD1. The CDR3 spans 16 residues. The V gene end was trimmed by 3 bases and the J gene end by 1 base; junction bases not matched to a gene: 6. The germline V gene has CDR1 SGHTA and CDR2 FQGNSA. CDR3 loop: CASSFDDRGGTDTQYF. In DNA form, the CDR3 reads TGTGCCAGCAGCTTCGACGACAGGGGAGGCACAGATACGCAGTATTTT.

This clonotype was observed a handful of times. The chain uses TRBV7-9 and TRBJ2-7; D might be TRBD1 or TRBD2, each matching 7 bases. The CDR3 consists of 14 residues. CDR1 and CDR2 (germline): SEHNR, FQNEAQ (reference sequence). The germline V and J ends were trimmed by 5 bases and 3 bases, with 14 bases remaining between them. The CDR3 loop is CASSPAGQIYEQYF. CDR3 bases: TGTGCCAGCAGCCCAGCGGGACAGATCTACGAGCAGTACTTC.

This clonotype was detected only a few times. The chain has TRBV2 and TRBJ1-5; 12 positions agree with TRBD1. This CDR3 has 14 residues. The J segment lost 5 bases and the V segment lost 6 bases, leaving 2 bases of the junction unmatched. Germline CDR1 is SNHLY and CDR2 is FYNNEI. The chain's CDR3 is CASRGQGAYQPQHF. CDR3 DNA sequence: TGTGCCAGCAGGGGACAGGGGGCATATCAGCCCCAGCATTTT.

This clonotype was recorded many times. The V call is TRBV11-2, the J call TRBJ1-1; D ambiguous. Trimming removed 0 bases at V and 4 bases at J, with 6 bases between. Germline CDR1 SGHAT, CDR2 FQNNGV. The CDR3 is 13 residues long. The CDR3 DNA sequence: TGTGCCAGCAGCTTAGATGGCAGCACTGAAGCTTTCTTT. Protein product: CASSLDGSTEAFF.

The CDR3 loop is CASSTGQGNTEAFF. The CDR3, as DNA: TGTGCCAGCAGTACGGGACAGGGGAACACTGAAGCTTTCTTT. The V gene is TRBV12-3 or TRBV12-4, the J gene TRBJ1-1; 9 bases match TRBD1. The J segment lost 1 base and the V segment lost 5 bases, leaving 2 bases of the junction unmatched. The CDR3 is 14 amino acids.

This clonotype was found many times. The V call is TRBV28, the J call TRBJ1-5, with unresolved D. CDR1 and CDR2 from the germline V gene are MDHEN and SYDVKM. The CDR3 is 12 residues long. Trimming shortened V by 7 bases and J by 9 bases, and 13 bases separated the two germline ends. CDR3 DNA: TGTGCCAGCACCGGTAGGTTCTGGCCCCAGCATTTT. Translated, it gives CASTGRFWPQHF.